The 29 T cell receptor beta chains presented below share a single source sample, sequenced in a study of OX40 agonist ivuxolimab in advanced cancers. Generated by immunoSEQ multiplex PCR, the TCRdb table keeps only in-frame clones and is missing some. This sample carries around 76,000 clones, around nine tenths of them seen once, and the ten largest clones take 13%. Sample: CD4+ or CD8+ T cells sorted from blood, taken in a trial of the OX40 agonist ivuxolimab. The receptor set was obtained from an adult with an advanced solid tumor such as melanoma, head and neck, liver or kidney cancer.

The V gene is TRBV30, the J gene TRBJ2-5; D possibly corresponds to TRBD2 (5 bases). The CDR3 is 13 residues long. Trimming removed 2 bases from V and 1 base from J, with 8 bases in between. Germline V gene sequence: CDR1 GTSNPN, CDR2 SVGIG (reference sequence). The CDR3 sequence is CAWSPGFQETQYF. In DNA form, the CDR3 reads TGTGCCTGGAGTCCGGGGTTCCAAGAGACCCAGTACTTC.

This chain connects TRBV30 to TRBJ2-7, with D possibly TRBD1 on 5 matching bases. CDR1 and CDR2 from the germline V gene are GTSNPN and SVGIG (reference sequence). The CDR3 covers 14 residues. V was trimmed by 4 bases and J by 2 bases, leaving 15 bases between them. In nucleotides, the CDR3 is TGTGCCTGGAAGGGGCATCTAGACCCCTACGAGCAGTACTTC. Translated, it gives CAWKGHLDPYEQYF.

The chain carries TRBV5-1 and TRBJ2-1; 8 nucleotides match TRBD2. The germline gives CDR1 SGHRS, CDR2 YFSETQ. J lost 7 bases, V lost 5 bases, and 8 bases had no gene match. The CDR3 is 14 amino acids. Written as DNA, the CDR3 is TGCGCCAGCAGATATAGCGGGGATAGGAATGAGCAGTTCTTC. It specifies CASRYSGDRNEQFF.

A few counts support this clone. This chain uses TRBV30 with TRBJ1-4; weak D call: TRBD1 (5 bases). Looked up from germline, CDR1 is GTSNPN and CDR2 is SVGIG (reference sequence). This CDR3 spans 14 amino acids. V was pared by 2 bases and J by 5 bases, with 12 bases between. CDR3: CAWSTGGSNEKLFF. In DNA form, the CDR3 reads TGTGCCTGGAGTACCGGGGGTTCCAATGAAAAACTGTTTTTT.

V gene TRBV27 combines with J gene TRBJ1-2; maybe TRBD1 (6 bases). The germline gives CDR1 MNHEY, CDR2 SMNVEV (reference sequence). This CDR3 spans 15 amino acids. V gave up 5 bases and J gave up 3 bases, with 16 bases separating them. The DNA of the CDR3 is TGTGCCAGCAGTATCACAGGGAGGACGGACTATGGCTACACCTTC. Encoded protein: CASSITGRTDYGYTF.

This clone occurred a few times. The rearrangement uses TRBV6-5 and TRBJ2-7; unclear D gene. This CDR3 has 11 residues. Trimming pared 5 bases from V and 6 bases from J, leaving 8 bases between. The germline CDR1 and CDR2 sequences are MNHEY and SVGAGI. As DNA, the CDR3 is TGTGCCAGCAGTCCACAGCTCGAGCAGTACTTC. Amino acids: CASSPQLEQYF.

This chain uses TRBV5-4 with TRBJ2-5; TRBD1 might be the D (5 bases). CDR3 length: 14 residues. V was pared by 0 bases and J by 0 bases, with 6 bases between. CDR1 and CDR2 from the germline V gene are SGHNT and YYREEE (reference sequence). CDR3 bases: TGTGCCAGCAGCTTGGGGACACACCAAGAGACCCAGTACTTC. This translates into CASSLGTHQETQYF.

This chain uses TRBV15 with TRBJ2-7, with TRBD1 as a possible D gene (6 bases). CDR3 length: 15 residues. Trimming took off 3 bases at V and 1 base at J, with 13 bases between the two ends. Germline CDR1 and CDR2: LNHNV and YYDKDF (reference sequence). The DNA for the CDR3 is TGTGCCACCAGCAGCCTCTCGACAGGTTCCTACGAGCAGTACTTC. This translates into CATSSLSTGSYEQYF.

The CDR3 bases are TGTGCCAGCAGCCCCTACGAGCAGTACTTC. It yields the protein CASSPYEQYF. The chain uses TRBV5-8 and TRBJ2-7; D ambiguous. The CDR3 extends over 10 amino acids. Germline-derived CDR1 and CDR2 are SGHTS and YDEGEE. Trimming took 4 bases from V and 2 from J, leaving 1 base between them.

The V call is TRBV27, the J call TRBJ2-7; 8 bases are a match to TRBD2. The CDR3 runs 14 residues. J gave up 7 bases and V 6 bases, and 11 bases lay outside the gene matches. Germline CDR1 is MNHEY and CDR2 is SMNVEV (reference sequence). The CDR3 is CASSPTSGPGEQYF. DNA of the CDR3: TGTGCCAGCAGCCCCACTAGCGGTCCGGGGGAGCAGTACTTC.

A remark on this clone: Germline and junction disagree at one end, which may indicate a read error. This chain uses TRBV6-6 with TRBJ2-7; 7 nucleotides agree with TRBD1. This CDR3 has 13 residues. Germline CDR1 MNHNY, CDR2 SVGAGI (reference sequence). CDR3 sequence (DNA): TGTGCCAGCAGTTACCCAGCCGGGACAGAACGTCTATTC. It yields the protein CASSYPAGTERLF.

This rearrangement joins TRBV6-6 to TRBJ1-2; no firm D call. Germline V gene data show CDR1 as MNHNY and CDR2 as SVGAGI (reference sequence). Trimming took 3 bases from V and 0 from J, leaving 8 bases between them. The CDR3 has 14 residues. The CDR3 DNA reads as TGTGCCAGCAGTTATGGGTATTCTAACTATGGCTACACCTTC. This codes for CASSYGYSNYGYTF.

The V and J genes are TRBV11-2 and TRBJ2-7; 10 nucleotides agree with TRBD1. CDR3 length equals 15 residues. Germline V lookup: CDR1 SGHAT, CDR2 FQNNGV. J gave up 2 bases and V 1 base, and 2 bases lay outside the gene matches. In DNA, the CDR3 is TGTGCCAGCAGCTTAGGGACAGGGGGAACCTACGAGCAGTACTTC. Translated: CASSLGTGGTYEQYF. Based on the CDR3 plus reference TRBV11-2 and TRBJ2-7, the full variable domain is EAGVAQSPRYKIIEKRQSVAFWCNPISGHATLYWYQQILGQGPKLLIQFQNNGVVDDSQLPKDRFSAERLKGVDSTLKIQPAKLEDSAVYLCASSLGTGGTYEQYFGPGTRLTVT.

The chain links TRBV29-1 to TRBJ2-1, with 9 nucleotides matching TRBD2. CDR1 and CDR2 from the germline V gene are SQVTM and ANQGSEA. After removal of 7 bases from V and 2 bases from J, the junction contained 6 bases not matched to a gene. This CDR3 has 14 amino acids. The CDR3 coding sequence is TGCAGCGGAAAGACTAGCGGAACCTACAATGAGCAGTTCTTC. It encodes CSGKTSGTYNEQFF.

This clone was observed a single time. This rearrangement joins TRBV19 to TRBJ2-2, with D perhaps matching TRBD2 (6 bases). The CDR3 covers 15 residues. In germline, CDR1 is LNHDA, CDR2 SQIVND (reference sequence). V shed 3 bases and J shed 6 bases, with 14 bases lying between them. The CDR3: CASSMSTSWAGELFF. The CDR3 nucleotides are TGTGCCAGTAGTATGAGCACTAGCTGGGCCGGGGAGCTGTTTTTT.

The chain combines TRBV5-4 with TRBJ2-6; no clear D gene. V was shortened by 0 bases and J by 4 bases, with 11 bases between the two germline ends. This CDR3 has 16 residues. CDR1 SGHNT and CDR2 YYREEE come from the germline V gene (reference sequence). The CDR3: CASSLEHPGGANVLTF. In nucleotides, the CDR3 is TGTGCCAGCAGCTTGGAACACCCAGGCGGGGCCAACGTCCTGACTTTC.

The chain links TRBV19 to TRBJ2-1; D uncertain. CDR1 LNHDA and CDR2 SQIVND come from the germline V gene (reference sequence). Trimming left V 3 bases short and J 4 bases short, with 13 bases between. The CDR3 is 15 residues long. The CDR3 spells CASSMRIYEYNEQFF. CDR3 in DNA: TGTGCCAGTAGTATGCGTATTTATGAATACAATGAGCAGTTCTTC. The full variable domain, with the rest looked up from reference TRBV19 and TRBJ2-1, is DGGITQSPKYLFRKEGQNVTLSCEQNLNHDAMYWYRQDPGQGLRLIYYSQIVNDFQKGDIAEGYSVSREKKESFPLTVTSAQKNPTAFYLCASSMRIYEYNEQFFGPGTRLTVL.

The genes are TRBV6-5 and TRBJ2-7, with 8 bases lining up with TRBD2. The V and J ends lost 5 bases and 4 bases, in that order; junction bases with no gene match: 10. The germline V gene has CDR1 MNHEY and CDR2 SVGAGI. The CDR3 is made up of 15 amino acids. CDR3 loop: CASSPPGRVLYEQYF. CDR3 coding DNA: TGTGCCAGCAGTCCTCCCGGGAGGGTGTTGTACGAGCAGTACTTC.

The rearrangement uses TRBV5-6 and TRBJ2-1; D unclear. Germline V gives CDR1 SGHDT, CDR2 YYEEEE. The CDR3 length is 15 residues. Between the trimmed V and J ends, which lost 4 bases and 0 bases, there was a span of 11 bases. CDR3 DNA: TGTGCCAGCAGCCCCGATGTCAGCTCCTACAATGAGCAGTTCTTC. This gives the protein CASSPDVSSYNEQFF. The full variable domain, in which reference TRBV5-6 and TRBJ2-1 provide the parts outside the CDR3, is DAGVTQSPTHLIKTRGQQVTLRCSPKSGHDTVSWYQQALGQGPQFIFQYYEEEERQRGNFPDRFSGHQFPNYSSELNVNALLLGDSALYLCASSPDVSSYNEQFFGPGTRLTVL.

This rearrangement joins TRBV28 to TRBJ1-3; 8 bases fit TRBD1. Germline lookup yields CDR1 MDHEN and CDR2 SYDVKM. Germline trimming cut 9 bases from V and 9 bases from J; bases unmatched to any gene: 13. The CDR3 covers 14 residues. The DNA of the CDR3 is TGTGCCAGTTCTGGACAGGGACTACGTGGCACCATATATTTT. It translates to CASSGQGLRGTIYF.

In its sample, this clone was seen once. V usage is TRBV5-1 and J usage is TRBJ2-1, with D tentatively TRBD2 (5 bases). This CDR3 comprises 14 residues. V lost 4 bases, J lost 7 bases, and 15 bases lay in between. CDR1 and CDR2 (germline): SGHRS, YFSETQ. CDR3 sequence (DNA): TGCGCCAGCAGCGAGGGAGCCGCGTTGAATGAGCAGTTCTTC. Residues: CASSEGAALNEQFF. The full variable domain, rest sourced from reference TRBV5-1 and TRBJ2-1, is KAGVTQTPRYLIKTRGQQVTLSCSPISGHRSVSWYQQTPGQGLQFLFEYFSETQRNKGNFPGRFSGRQFSNSRSEMNVSTLELGDSALYLCASSEGAALNEQFFGPGTRLTVL.

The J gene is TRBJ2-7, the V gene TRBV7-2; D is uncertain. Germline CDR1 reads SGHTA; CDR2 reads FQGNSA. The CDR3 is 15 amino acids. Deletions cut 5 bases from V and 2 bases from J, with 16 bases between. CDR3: CASSVPGRGTYEQYF. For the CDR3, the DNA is TGTGCCAGCAGCGTACCGGGTCGCGGCACCTACGAGCAGTACTTC.

The CDR3 is CASSGTSGSVYEQYF. As DNA, the CDR3 is TGTGCCAGCAGCGGGACTAGCGGGAGTGTGTACGAGCAGTACTTC. V gene TRBV11-2 combines with J gene TRBJ2-5; 14 nucleotides align to TRBD2. The J call may be mistaken, given a closer DNA end match to TRBJ2-7. Germline V CDR1 and CDR2: SGHAT, FQNNGV. The CDR3 has 15 residues.

This chain's CDR3 is CASSQARGLGWNQPQHF. CDR3 in DNA: TGTGCCAGCAGCCAAGCACGGGGGCTGGGTTGGAATCAGCCCCAGCATTTT. The chain is built from TRBV4-2 and TRBJ1-5; D might be TRBD1 (6 bases). This CDR3 is 17 amino acids long. V was clipped by 1 base and J by 4 bases, with 17 bases between them. CDR1 and CDR2 (germline): LGHNA, YNFKEQ.

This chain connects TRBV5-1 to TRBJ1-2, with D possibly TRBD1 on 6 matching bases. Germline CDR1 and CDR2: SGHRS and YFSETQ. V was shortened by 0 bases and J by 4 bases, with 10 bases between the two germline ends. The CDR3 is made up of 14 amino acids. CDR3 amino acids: CASSLDRAGYGYTF. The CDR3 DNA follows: TGCGCCAGCAGCTTGGACAGGGCGGGCTATGGCTACACCTTC.

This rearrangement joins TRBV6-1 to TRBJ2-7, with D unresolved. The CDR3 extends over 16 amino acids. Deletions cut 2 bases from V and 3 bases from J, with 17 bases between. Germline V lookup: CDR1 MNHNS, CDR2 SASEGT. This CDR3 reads CASSERAGRVYYEQYF. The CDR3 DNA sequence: TGTGCCAGCAGTGAAAGGGCAGGACGGGTATACTACGAGCAGTACTTC.

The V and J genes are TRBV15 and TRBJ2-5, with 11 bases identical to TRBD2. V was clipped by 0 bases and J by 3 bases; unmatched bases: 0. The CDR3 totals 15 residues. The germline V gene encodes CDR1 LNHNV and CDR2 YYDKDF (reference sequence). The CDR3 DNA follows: TGTGCCACCAGCAGAGAGGGACTAGCGGAAGAGACCCAGTACTTC. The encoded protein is CATSREGLAEETQYF.

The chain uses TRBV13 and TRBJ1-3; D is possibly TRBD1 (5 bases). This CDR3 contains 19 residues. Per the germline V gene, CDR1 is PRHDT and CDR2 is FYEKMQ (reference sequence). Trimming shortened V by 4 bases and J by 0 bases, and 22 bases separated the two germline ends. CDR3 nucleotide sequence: TGTGCCAGCAGCTCCGGGGGGTTAACGGACGCCCGCTCTGGAAACACCATATATTTT. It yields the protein CASSSGGLTDARSGNTIYF.

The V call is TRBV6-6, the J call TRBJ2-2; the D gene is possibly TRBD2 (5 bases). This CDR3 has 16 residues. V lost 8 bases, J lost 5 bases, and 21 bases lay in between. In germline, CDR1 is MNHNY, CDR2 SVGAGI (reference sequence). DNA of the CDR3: TGTGCCAGCGCCGTCGCTAGCATCTTTCCGACCGGGGAGCTGTTTTTT. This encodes CASAVASIFPTGELFF.